This T cell receptor beta chain derives from a study of blood T cell repertoires in COVID-19. Turning to the study itself: Italy, Spain and the United States were the sources of the convalescent and acute COVID-19 samples. From T cells, B-cell-depleted T cells, or PBMCs came the material, which was cDNA or gDNA.

Original analysis: Nucleated cell number was recorded as an estimate derived from reference gene primer amplification. The method was immunoSEQ multiplex PCR; TCRdb's version includes in-frame clones alone and lacks a portion of them. V, J and clone size reflect that table, while D and trimming were determined from the DNA. This sample yields some 260,000 clones, of which more than 75% are seen a single time; 0.99% belongs to the top ten. Sequences were obtained from peripheral blood. This TCR was sampled from a woman aged 40-49 years who had recovered from COVID-19.

For the CDR3, the DNA is TGCGCAACCGGGACTCCTCTCGAGCAGTACTTC. Translation: CATGTPLEQYF. V is TRBV20-1 and J is TRBJ2-7; D is perhaps TRBD2 (6 bases). This CDR3 contains 11 residues. CDR1 and CDR2 (germline): DFQATT, SNEGSKA (reference sequence).